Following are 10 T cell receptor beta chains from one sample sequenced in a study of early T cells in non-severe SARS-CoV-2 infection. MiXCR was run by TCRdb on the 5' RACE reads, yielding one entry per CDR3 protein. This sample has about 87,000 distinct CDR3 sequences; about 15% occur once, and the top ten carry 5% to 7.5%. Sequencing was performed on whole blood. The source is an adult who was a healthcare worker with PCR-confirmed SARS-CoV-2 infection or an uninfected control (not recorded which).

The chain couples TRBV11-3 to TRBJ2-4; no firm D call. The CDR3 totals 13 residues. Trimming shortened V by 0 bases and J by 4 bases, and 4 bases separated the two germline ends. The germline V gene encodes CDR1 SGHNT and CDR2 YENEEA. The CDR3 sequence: CASSLDSKNIQYF. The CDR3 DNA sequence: TGTGCCAGCAGCTTAGACAGTAAAAACATTCAGTACTTC.

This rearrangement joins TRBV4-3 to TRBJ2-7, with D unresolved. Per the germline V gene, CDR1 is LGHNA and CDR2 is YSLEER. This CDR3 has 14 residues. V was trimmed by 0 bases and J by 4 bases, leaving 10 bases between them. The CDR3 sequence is CASSQDRAIYEQYF. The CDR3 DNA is TGCGCCAGCAGCCAAGATCGGGCAATATACGAGCAGTACTTC.

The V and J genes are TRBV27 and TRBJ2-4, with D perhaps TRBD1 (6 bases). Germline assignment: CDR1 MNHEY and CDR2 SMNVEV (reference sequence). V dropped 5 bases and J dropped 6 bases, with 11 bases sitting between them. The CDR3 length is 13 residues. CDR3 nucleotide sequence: TGTGCCAGCAGTCTGGACAGAGGAAACATTCAGTACTTC. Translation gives CASSLDRGNIQYF.

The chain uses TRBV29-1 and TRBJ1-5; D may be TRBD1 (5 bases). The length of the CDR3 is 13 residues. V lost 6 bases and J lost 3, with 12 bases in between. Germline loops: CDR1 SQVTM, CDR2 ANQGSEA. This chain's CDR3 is CSVSGDLNQPQHF. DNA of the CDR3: TGCAGCGTCTCCGGGGACCTCAATCAGCCCCAGCATTTT.

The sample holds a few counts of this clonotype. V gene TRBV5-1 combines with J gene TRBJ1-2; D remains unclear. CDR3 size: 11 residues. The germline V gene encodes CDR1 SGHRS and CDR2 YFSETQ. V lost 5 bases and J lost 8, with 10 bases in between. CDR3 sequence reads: CASREGGGYTF. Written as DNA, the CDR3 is TGCGCCAGCAGGGAGGGAGGAGGCTACACCTTC.

CDR3 nucleotide sequence: TGTGCCAGCAGCTTGTACACCAGCACAGATACGCAGTATTTT. The encoded protein is CASSLYTSTDTQYF. This sequence joins TRBV5-5 and TRBJ2-3; no definite D call. Looked up from germline, CDR1 is SGHKS and CDR2 is YYEKEE (reference sequence). This CDR3 spans 14 amino acids. Trimming pared 1 base from V and 0 bases from J, leaving 6 bases between.

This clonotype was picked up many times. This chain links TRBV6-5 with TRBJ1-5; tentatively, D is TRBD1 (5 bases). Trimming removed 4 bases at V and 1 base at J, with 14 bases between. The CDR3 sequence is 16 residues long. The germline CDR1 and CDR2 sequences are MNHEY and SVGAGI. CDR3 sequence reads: CASSSLARGSNQPQHF. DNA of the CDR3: TGTGCCAGCAGTTCCCTCGCGCGGGGGAGCAATCAGCCCCAGCATTTT.

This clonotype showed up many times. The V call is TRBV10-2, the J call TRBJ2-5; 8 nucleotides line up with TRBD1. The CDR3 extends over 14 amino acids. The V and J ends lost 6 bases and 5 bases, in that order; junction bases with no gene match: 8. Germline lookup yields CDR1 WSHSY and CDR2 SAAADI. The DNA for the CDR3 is TGCGCCAGCAGACAAGCAGGGGGCCCGGAGACCCAGTACTTC. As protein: CASRQAGGPETQYF.

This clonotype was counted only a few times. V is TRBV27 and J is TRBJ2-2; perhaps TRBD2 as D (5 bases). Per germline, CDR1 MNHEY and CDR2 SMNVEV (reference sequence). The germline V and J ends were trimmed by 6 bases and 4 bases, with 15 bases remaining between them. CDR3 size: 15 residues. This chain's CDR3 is CASSLKAGLTGELFF. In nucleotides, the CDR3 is TGTGCCAGCAGCTTAAAGGCGGGCCTCACCGGGGAGCTGTTTTTT.

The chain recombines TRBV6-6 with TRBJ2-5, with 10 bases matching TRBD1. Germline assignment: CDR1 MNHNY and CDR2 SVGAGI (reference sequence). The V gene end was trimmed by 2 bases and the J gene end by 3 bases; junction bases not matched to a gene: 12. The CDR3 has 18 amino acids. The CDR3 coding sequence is TGTGCCAGCAGTTACGCACTCCGGACAGGGGGAGATGAAGAGACCCAGTACTTC. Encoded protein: CASSYALRTGGDEETQYF.